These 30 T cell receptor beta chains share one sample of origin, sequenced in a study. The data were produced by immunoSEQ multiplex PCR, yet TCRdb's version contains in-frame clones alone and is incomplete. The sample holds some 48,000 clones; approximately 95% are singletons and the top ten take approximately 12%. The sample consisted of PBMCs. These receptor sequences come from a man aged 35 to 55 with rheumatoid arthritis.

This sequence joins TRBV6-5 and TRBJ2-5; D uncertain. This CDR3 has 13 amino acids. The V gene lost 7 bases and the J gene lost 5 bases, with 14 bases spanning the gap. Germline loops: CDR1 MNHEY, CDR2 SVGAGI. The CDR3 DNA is TGTGCCAGCAAATCGGACCCAGCGGAGACCCAGTACTTC. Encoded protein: CASKSDPAETQYF.

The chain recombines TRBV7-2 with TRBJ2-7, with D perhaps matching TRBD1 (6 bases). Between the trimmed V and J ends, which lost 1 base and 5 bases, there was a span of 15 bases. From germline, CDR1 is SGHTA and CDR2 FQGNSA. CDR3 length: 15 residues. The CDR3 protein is CASSLGVRGKDEQYF. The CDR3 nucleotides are TGTGCCAGCAGCTTAGGCGTTAGGGGGAAGGACGAGCAGTACTTC.

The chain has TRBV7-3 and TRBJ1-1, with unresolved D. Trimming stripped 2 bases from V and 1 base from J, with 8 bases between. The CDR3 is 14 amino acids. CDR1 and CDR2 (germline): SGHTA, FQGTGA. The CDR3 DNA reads TGTGCCAGCAGCTTATCCGGGCCGAACACTGAAGCTTTCTTT. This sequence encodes CASSLSGPNTEAFF.

As DNA, the CDR3 is TGTGCCAGCAGCTTAATGGGTAGCGGGCCGGAGGTACCCCCCTACGAGCAGTACTTC. Protein: CASSLMGSGPEVPPYEQYF. The V and J genes are TRBV7-9 and TRBJ2-7, with 7 positions matching TRBD2. Germline CDR1 SEHNR, CDR2 FQNEAQ (reference sequence). The V and J ends lost 2 bases and 2 bases, in that order; junction bases with no gene match: 18. The CDR3 consists of 19 residues.

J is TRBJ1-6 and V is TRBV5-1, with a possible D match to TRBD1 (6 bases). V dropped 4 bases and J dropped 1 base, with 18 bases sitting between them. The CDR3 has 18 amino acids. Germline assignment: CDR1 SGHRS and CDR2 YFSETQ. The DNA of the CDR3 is TGCGCCAGCAGCGGGGATACAGGGAGTCGATCCTATAATTCACCCCTCCACTTT. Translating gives CASSGDTGSRSYNSPLHF.

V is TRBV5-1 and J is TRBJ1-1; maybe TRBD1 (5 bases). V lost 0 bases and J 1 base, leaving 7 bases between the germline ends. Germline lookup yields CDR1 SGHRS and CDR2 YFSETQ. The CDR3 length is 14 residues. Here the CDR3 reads CASSLAGGNTEAFF. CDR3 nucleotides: TGCGCCAGCAGCTTGGCGGGGGGGAACACTGAAGCTTTCTTT.

This chain's CDR3 is CSALNTEAFF. CDR3 nucleotides: TGCAGCGCATTGAACACTGAAGCTTTCTTT. J is TRBJ1-1 and V is TRBV29-1; no clear D gene. Trimming took 7 bases from V and 0 from J, leaving 3 bases between them. Germline V gene data show CDR1 as SQVTM and CDR2 as ANQGSEA. The CDR3 is 10 amino acids.

The CDR3 coding sequence is TGTGCCAGCAGCTTAGAGGGTGAAGAGACCCAGTACTTC. Residues: CASSLEGEETQYF. This chain connects TRBV11-1 to TRBJ2-5; no definite D call. Per germline, CDR1 SGHAT and CDR2 FQDESV (reference sequence). V was pared by 1 base and J by 3 bases, with 6 bases between. This CDR3 is built from 13 residues. The full variable domain, in which reference TRBV11-1 and TRBJ2-5 provide the parts outside the CDR3, is EAEVAQSPRYKITEKSQAVAFWCDPISGHATLYWYRQILGQGPELLVQFQDESVVDDSQLPKDRFSAERLKGVDSTLKIQPAELGDSAMYLCASSLEGEETQYFGPGTRLLVL.

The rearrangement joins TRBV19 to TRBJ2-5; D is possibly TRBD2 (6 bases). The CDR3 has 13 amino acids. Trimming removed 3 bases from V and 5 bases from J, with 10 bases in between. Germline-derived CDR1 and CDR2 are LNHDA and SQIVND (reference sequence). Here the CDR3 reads CASSMTRWETQYF. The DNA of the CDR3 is TGTGCCAGTAGTATGACTAGGTGGGAGACCCAGTACTTC. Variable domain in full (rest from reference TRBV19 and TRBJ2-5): DGGITQSPKYLFRKEGQNVTLSCEQNLNHDAMYWYRQDPGQGLRLIYYSQIVNDFQKGDIAEGYSVSREKKESFPLTVTSAQKNPTAFYLCASSMTRWETQYFGPGTRLLVL.

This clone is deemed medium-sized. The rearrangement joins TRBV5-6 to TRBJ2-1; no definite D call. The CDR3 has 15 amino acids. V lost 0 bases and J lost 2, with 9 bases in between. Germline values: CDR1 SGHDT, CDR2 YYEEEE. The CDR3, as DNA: TGTGCCAGCAGCTTGGCGGCCACCCCCTACAATGAGCAGTTCTTC. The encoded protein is CASSLAATPYNEQFF.

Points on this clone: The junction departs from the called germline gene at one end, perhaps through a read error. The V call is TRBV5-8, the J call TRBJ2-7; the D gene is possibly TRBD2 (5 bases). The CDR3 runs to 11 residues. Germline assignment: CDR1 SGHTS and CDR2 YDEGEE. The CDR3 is CASSLSAEDFF. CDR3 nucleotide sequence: TGTGCCAGCAGCTTGAGTGCAGAGGACTTTTTC.

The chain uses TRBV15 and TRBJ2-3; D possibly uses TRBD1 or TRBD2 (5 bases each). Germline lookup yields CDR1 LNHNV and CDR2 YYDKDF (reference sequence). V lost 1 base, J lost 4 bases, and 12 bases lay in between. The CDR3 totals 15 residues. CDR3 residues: CATSRGGGDADTQYF. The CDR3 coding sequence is TGTGCCACCAGCAGAGGGGGTGGGGACGCAGATACGCAGTATTTT.

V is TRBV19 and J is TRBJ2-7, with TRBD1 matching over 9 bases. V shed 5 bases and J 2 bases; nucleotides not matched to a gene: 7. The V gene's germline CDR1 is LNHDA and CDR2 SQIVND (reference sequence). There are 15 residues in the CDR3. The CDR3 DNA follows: TGTGCCAGTAGTGTAACCCGGACAGGGGCCTACGAGCAGTACTTC. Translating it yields CASSVTRTGAYEQYF.

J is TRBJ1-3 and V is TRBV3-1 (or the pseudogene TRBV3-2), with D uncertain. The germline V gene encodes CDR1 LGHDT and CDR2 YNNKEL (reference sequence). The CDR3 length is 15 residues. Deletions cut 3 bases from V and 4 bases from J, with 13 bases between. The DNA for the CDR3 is TGTGCCAGCAGCCATTCGCAGGCGACCGGAAACACCATATATTTT. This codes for CASSHSQATGNTIYF.

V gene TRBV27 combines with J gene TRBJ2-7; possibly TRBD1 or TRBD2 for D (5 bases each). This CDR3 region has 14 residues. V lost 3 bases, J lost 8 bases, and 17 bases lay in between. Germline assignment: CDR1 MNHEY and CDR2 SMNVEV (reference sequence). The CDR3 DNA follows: TGTGCCAGCAGTTTTCCCGGGGCTCCTGGGAAGCAGTACTTC. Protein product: CASSFPGAPGKQYF.

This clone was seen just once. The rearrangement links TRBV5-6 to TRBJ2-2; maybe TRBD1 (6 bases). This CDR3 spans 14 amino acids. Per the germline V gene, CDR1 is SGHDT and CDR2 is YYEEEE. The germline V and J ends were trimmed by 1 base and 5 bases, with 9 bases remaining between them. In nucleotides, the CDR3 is TGTGCCAGCAGCTTGACAGGGAGAACCGGGGAGCTGTTTTTT. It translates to CASSLTGRTGELFF. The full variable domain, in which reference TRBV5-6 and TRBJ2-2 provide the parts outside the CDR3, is DAGVTQSPTHLIKTRGQQVTLRCSPKSGHDTVSWYQQALGQGPQFIFQYYEEEERQRGNFPDRFSGHQFPNYSSELNVNALLLGDSALYLCASSLTGRTGELFFGEGSRLTVL.

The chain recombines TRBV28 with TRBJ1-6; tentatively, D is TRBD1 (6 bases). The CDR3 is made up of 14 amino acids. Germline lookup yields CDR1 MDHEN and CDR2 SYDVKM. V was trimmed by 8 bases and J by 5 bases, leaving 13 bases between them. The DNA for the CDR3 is TGTGCCAGCGCCCGGGACATCAATAATTCACCCCTCCACTTT. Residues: CASARDINNSPLHF. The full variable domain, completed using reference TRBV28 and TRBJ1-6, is DVKVTQSSRYLVKRTGEKVFLECVQDMDHENMFWYRQDPGLGLRLIYFSYDVKMKEKGDIPEGYSVSREKKERFSLILESASTNQTSMYLCASARDINNSPLHFGNGTRLTVT.

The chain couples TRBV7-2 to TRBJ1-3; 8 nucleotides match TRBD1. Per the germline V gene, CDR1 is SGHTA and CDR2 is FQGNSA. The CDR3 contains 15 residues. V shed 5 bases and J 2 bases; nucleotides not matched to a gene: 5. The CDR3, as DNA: TGTGCCAGCAGCACACAGACAGGGGCTGGAAACACCATATATTTT. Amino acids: CASSTQTGAGNTIYF.

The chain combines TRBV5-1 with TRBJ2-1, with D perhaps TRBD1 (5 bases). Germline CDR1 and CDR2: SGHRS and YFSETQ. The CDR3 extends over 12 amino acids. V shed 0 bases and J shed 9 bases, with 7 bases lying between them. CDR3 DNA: TGCGCCAGCAGCTTGGGGGGCAGTGAGCAGTTCTTC. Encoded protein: CASSLGGSEQFF.

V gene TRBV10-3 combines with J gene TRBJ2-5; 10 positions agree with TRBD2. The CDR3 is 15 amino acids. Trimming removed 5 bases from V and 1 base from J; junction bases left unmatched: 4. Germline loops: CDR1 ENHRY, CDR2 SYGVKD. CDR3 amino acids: CAISLSGGSQETQYF. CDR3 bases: TGTGCCATCAGTCTTAGCGGGGGGAGCCAAGAGACCCAGTACTTC.

Written as DNA, the CDR3 is TGTGCCAGCTCACCCCTACCGGGACAGACTCCAGATACGCAGTATTTT. Protein: CASSPLPGQTPDTQYF. The chain couples TRBV18 to TRBJ2-3, with 7 bases aligning to TRBD1. V lost 3 bases and J lost 4; bases outside the gene matches: 10. Per germline, CDR1 KGHSH and CDR2 LQKENI. The CDR3 consists of 16 residues.

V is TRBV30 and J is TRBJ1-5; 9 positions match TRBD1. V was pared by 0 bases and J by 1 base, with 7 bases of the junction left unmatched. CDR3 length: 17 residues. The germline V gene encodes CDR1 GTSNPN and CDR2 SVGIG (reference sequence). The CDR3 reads CAWSVRVGTGSNQPQHF. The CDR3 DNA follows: TGTGCCTGGAGTGTACGTGTGGGGACAGGGAGCAATCAGCCCCAGCATTTT.

CDR3 residues: CAWKGGRGAFF. CDR3 DNA: TGTGCCTGGAAGGGGGGCCGGGGTGCTTTCTTT. This chain connects TRBV30 to TRBJ1-1; D is possibly TRBD1 (6 bases). V was shortened by 4 bases and J by 11 bases, with 14 bases between the two germline ends. Germline CDR1 and CDR2: GTSNPN and SVGIG (reference sequence). The CDR3 extends over 11 amino acids. Using reference TRBV30 and TRBJ1-1 for the parts outside the CDR3, the full variable domain is SQTIHQWPATLVQPVGSPLSLECTVEGTSNPNLYWYRQAAGRGLQLLFYSVGIGQISSEVPQNLSASRPQDRQFILSSKKLLLSDSGFYLCAWKGGRGAFFGQGTRLTVV.

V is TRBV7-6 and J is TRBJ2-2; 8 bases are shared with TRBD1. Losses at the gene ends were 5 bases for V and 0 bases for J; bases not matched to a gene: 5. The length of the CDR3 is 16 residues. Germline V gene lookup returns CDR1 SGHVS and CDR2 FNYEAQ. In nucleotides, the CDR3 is TGTGCCAGCAGCCCTAGGACAGGGACGAACACCGGGGAGCTGTTTTTT. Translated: CASSPRTGTNTGELFF.

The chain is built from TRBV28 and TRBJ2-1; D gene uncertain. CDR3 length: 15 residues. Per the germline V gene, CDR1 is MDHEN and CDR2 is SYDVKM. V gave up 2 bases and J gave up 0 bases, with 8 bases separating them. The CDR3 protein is CASSLGLSSYNEQFF. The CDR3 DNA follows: TGTGCCAGCAGTTTAGGTCTCAGCTCCTACAATGAGCAGTTCTTC. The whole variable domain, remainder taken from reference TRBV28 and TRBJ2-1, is DVKVTQSSRYLVKRTGEKVFLECVQDMDHENMFWYRQDPGLGLRLIYFSYDVKMKEKGDIPEGYSVSREKKERFSLILESASTNQTSMYLCASSLGLSSYNEQFFGPGTRLTVL.

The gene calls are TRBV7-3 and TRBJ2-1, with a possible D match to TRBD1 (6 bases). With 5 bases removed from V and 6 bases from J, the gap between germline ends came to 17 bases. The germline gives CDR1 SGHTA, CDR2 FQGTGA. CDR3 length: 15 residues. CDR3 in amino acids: CASSLNLGQINEQFF. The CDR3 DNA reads TGTGCCAGCAGCCTTAACCTAGGACAGATCAATGAGCAGTTCTTC.

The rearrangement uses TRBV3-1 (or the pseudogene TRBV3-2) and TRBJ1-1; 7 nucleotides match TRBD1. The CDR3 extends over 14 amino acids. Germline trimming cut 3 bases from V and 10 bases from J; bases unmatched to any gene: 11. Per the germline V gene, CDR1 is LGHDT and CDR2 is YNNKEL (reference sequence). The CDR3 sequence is CASSHNRGFLGAFF. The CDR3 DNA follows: TGTGCCAGCAGCCATAACAGGGGCTTTTTAGGAGCTTTCTTT.

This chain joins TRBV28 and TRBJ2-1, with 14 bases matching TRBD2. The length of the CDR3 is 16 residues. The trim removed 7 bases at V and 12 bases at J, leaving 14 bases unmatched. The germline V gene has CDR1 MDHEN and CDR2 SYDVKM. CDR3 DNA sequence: TGTGCCAGCAAACCGGGACTAGCGGGAGCCCTCTCGGGGCAGTTCTTC. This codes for CASKPGLAGALSGQFF. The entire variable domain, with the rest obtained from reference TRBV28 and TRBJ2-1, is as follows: DVKVTQSSRYLVKRTGEKVFLECVQDMDHENMFWYRQDPGLGLRLIYFSYDVKMKEKGDIPEGYSVSREKKERFSLILESASTNQTSMYLCASKPGLAGALSGQFFGPGTRLTVL.

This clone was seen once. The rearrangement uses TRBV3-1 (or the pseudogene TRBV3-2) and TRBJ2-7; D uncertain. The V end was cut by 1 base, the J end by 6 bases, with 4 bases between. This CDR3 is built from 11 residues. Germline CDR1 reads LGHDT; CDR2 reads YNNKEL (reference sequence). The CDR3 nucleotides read TGTGCCAGCAGCCAAGCACGCGAGCAGTACTTC. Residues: CASSQAREQYF.

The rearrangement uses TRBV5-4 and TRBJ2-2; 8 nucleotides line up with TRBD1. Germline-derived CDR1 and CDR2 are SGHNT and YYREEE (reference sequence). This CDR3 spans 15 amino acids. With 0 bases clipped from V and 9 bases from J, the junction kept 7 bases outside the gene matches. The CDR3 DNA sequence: TGTGCCAGCAGCTTGGCCGTGGACAGGGCTAGGGAGCTGTTTTTT. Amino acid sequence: CASSLAVDRARELFF.